This entry lists 11 T cell receptor beta chains sequenced from one sample in a study of human T cells and chemical hapten exposure. A single record per CDR3 protein comes from TCRdb applying MiXCR to the RACE reads. This sample has over 70,000 distinct CDR3 sequences; 11% occur once, and the top ten carry around 1.5%. Time point indicated: patch test 2, 6 weeks after DPC sensitization. Treatment here: therapeutic diphenylcyclopropenone sensitization with weekly scalp DPC. The input for sequencing was whole blood, taken in connection with sensitization to the hapten diphenylcyclopropenone (DPC). The receptors come from a man between 18 and 29 years old with alopecia areata. Some clones in this sample may be carry-over from other donors' samples.

This clonotype was seen more than once but under ten times. The V and J genes are TRBV5-1 and TRBJ2-3, with D uncertain. The germline CDR1 and CDR2 sequences are SGHRS and YFSETQ. Trimming took 4 bases from V and 2 from J, leaving 5 bases between them. The CDR3 covers 12 residues. The CDR3 sequence: CASSMSTDTQYF. DNA for the CDR3: TGCGCCAGCAGCATGTCCACAGATACGCAGTATTTT.

V usage is TRBV10-2 and J usage is TRBJ2-6; the D is unclear. Between the trimmed V and J ends, which lost 6 bases and 0 bases, there was a span of 6 bases. The CDR3 is 14 amino acids. Germline loops: CDR1 WSHSY, CDR2 SAAADI. CDR3 in amino acids: CASRGFSGANVLTF. The CDR3 DNA sequence: TGCGCCAGCAGGGGGTTCTCTGGGGCCAACGTCCTGACTTTC.

In regard to this clonotype: A clone one base away is much larger, so this may be a read error. This chain uses TRBV28 with TRBJ2-1; D gene uncertain. The V gene lost 3 bases and the J gene lost 7 bases, with 13 bases spanning the gap. Germline CDR1 and CDR2: MDHEN and SYDVKM. The CDR3 loop spans 14 amino acids. CDR3 sequence (DNA): TGTGCCAGCAGTTTCTCACGTTCTGGGAATGAGCAGTTCTTC. This sequence encodes CASSFSRSGNEQFF.

The rearrangement joins TRBV7-2 to TRBJ1-1, with TRBD1 as a possible D gene (6 bases). The CDR3 length is 12 residues. CDR1 is SGHTA and CDR2 is FQGNSA in the germline V gene. The V and J ends lost 7 bases and 6 bases respectively, with 12 bases between them. CDR3 sequence reads: CASTQQGPEAFF. The CDR3 DNA reads as TGTGCCAGCACTCAACAGGGACCTGAAGCTTTCTTT.

The chain employs TRBV18 and TRBJ1-1, with D possibly being TRBD1 (6 bases). The length of the CDR3 is 13 residues. CDR1 KGHSH and CDR2 LQKENI come from the germline V gene. Trimming took off 3 bases at V and 5 bases at J, with 10 bases between the two ends. For the CDR3, the DNA is TGTGCCAGCTCACCGGGAGACAGGACTGAAGCTTTCTTT. The encoded protein is CASSPGDRTEAFF.

This clonotype showed up just a few times. The CDR3, as DNA: TGCAGTGCAAGACTAGCGGGGGGCCGAATTGTAGATACGCAGTATTTT. Translation gives CSARLAGGRIVDTQYF. The chain combines TRBV20-1 with TRBJ2-3, with TRBD2 matching over 13 bases. V shed 6 bases, J shed 5 bases, and the junction held 11 bases outside the gene matches. This CDR3 contains 16 residues. Germline CDR1 is DFQATT and CDR2 is SNEGSKA (reference sequence).

The chain has TRBV18 and TRBJ2-1, with D possibly being TRBD1 (6 bases). The length of the CDR3 is 16 residues. Germline V gene sequence: CDR1 KGHSH, CDR2 LQKENI. Trimming left V 4 bases short and J 6 bases short, with 19 bases between. The CDR3 sequence: CASSLERGGRGNEQFF. The CDR3 DNA reads as TGTGCCAGCTCACTAGAAAGAGGGGGAAGAGGCAATGAGCAGTTCTTC.

The sample holds a few counts of this clonotype. The chain links TRBV12-3 or TRBV12-4 to TRBJ1-1; 8 bases are shared with TRBD1. Germline trimming cut 4 bases from V and 5 bases from J; bases unmatched to any gene: 9. The CDR3 totals 15 residues. The DNA of the CDR3 is TGTGCCAGCAGTTGGTACAGGGGGAGTAGGACTGAAGCTTTCTTT. Encoded protein: CASSWYRGSRTEAFF.

This clonotype was counted many times. The genes are TRBV18 and TRBJ2-2; unclear D gene. Between the trimmed V and J ends, which lost 0 bases and 4 bases, there was a span of 6 bases. Germline-derived CDR1 and CDR2 are KGHSH and LQKENI. The CDR3 has 14 amino acids. This CDR3 reads CASSPPSLTGELFF. The CDR3 bases are TGTGCCAGCTCACCACCCTCCCTCACCGGGGAGCTGTTTTTT.

The rearrangement links TRBV11-2 to TRBJ2-3; TRBD1 agrees at 7 bases. CDR1 and CDR2 (germline): SGHAT, FQNNGV. Losses at the gene ends were 1 base for V and 2 bases for J; bases not matched to a gene: 3. This CDR3 spans 15 amino acids. The CDR3 coding sequence is TGTGCCAGCAGCTTAGGGACAGGTGTCACAGATACGCAGTATTTT. It codes for CASSLGTGVTDTQYF.

This clonotype was seen at least ten times. The chain links TRBV27 to TRBJ1-5; D remains unclear. The ends were cut back, 6 bases at V and 0 bases at J, with 3 bases in the middle. The CDR3 covers 12 residues. The germline CDR1 and CDR2 sequences are MNHEY and SMNVEV (reference sequence). The CDR3 here is CASRDSNQPQHF. DNA for the CDR3: TGTGCCAGCAGAGATAGCAATCAGCCCCAGCATTTT.